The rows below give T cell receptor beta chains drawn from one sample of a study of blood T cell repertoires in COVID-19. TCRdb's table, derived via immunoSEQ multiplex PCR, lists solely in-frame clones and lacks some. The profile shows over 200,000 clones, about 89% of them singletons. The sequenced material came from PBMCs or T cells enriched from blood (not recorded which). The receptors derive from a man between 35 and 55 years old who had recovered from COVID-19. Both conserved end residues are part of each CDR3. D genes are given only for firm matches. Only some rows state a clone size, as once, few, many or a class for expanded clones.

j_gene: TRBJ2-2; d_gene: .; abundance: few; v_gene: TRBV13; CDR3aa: CASSSGPGVRGTGELFF; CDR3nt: TGTGCCAGCAGCTCAGGGCCAGGCGTTAGGGGCACCGGGGAGCTGTTTTTT
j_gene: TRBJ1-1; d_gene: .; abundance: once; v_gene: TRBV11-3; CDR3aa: CASSTCELETEAFF; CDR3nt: TGTGCCAGCAGCACGTGCGAGCTTGAAACTGAAGCTTTCTTT
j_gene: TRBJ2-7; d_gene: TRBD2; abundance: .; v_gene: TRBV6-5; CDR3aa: CASSRMTSGLTGQYF; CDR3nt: TGTGCCAGCAGTCGAATGACTAGCGGGCTGACGGGGCAGTACTTC
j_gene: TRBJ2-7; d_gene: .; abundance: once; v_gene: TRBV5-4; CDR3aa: CASSLASVGGWYF; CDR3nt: TGTGCCAGCAGCTTGGCCTCTGTAGGCGGCTGGTACTTC
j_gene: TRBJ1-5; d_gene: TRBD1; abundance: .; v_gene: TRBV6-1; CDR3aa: CASSEYRDSLTSNQPQHF; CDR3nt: TGTGCCAGCAGTGAATACAGGGACAGCTTAACTAGCAATCAGCCCCAGCATTTT
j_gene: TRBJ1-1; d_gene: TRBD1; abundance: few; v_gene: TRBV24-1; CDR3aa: CATRQGSEAFF; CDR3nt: TGTGCCACCCGACAGGGCTCTGAAGCTTTCTTT
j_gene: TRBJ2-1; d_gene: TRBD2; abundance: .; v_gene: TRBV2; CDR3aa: CASRFSGEVFF; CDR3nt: TGTGCCAGCAGGTTCAGCGGGGAGGTGTTCTTC
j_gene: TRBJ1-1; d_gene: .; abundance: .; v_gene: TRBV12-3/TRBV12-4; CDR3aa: CASSEQVNTEAFF; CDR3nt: TGTGCCAGCAGCGAACAGGTTAACACTGAAGCTTTCTTT
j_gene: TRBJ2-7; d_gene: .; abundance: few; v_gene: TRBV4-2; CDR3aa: CASSQDRHEQYF; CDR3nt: TGTGCCAGCAGCCAAGACAGGCACGAGCAGTACTTC
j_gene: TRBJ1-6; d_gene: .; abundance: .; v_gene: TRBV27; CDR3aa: CASSFVGREGSPLHF; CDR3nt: TGTGCCAGCAGTTTTGTAGGCAGGGAGGGATCACCCCTCCACTTT
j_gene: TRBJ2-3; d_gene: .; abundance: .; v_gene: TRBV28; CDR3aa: CASRASPRGPDTQYF; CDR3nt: TGTGCCAGCAGGGCGTCCCCCCGGGGTCCAGATACGCAGTATTTT
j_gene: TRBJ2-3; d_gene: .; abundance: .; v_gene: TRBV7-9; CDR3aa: CASTLGSRGTDTQYF; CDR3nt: TGTGCCAGCACCCTAGGCAGTCGGGGAACAGATACGCAGTATTTT
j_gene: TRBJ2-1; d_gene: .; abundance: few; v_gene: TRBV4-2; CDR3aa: CASSRNLGTESSYNEQFF; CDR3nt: TGTGCCAGCAGCCGGAATCTGGGTACGGAGAGCTCCTACAATGAGCAGTTCTTC
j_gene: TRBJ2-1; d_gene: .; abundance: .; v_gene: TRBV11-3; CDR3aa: CASSSPGLYLSYNEQFF; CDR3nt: TGTGCCAGCAGCTCACCGGGACTTTACCTCTCCTACAATGAGCAGTTCTTC
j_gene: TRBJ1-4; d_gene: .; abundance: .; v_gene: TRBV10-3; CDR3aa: CAISDSQNNEKLFF; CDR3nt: TGTGCCATCAGTGACAGTCAGAATAATGAAAAACTGTTTTTT
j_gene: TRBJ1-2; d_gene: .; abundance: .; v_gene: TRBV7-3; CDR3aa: CASSLRGGANYGYTF; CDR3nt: TGTGCCAGCAGCCTCCGGGGGGGAGCTAACTATGGCTACACCTTC
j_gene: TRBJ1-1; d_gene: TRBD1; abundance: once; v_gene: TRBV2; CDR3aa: CASSLTGGLTEAFF; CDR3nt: TGTGCCAGCAGTCTGACAGGGGGCCTCACTGAAGCTTTCTTT
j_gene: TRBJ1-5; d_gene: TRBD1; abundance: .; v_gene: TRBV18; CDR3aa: CASSLGQGGNQPQHF; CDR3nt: TGTGCCAGCTCACTAGGACAGGGGGGCAATCAGCCCCAGCATTTT
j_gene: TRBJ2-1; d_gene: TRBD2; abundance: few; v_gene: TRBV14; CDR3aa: CASSQQGLAGAEQFF; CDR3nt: TGTGCCAGCAGCCAACAAGGACTAGCGGGAGCTGAGCAGTTCTTC
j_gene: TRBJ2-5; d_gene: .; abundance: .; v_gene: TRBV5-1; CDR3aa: CASSLGLDQETQYF; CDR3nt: TGCGCCAGCAGCTTGGGTCTCGACCAAGAGACCCAGTACTTC
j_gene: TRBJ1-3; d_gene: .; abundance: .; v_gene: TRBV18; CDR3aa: CASSPRADSGNTIYF; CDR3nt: TGTGCCAGCTCACCACGGGCAGACTCTGGAAACACCATATATTTT
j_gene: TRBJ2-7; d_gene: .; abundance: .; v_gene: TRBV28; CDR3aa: CASRSYVQGTGEQYF; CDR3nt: TGTGCCAGCAGAAGCTACGTACAGGGCACGGGGGAGCAGTACTTC
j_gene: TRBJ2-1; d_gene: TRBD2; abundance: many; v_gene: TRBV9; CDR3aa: CASSLSGRSGNEQFF; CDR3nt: TGTGCCAGCAGCCTCAGCGGGAGATCGGGCAATGAGCAGTTCTTC
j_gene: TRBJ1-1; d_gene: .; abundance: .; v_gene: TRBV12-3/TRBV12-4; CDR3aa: CASTDRMNTEAFF; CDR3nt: TGTGCCAGCACAGACAGGATGAACACTGAAGCTTTCTTT
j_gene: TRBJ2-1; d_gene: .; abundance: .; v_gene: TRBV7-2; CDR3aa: CASSLAGRGINEQFF; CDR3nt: TGTGCCAGCAGCTTAGCGGGCAGGGGTATCAATGAGCAGTTCTTC
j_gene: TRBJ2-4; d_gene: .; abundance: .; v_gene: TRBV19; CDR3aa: CASSMPRTVAKNIQYF; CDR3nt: TGTGCCAGTAGTATGCCCCGAACTGTGGCCAAAAACATTCAGTACTTC
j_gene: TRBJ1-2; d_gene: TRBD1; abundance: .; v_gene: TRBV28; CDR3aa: CASSLPDRGNGYTF; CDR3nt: TGTGCCAGCAGCCTCCCGGACAGGGGTAATGGCTACACCTTC
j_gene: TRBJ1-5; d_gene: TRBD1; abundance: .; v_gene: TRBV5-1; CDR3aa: CASSSGQGIQPQHF; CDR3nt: TGCGCCAGCAGCTCCGGACAGGGAATTCAGCCCCAGCATTTT